The 14 T cell receptor beta chains presented below share a single source sample, sequenced in a study of T cells in Graves' hyperthyroidism and ophthalmopathy. What was amplified from RNA transcripts were TCR beta CDR3 regions. The primer set for the first-round RT-PCR of the TCR CDR3 was HTBI. MiXCR, run by TCRdb on the multiplex PCR reads, gives a single entry per CDR3 protein. The sample has a few hundred thousand distinct CDR3 sequences; around 13% are singletons. Sequencing was carried out using blood. The receptors here all came from a woman aged 18-30 years with Graves' hyperthyroidism.

A few counts support this clonotype. This chain uses TRBV28 with TRBJ1-2; D is ambiguous. Trimming took 6 bases from V and 4 from J, leaving 6 bases between them. Germline assignment: CDR1 MDHEN and CDR2 SYDVKM. This CDR3 is 11 amino acids long. In nucleotides, the CDR3 is TGTGCCAGCAGCGACACCTATGGCTACACCTTC. Protein sequence: CASSDTYGYTF.

The chain recombines TRBV27 with TRBJ2-1, with D unresolved. The CDR3 extends over 15 amino acids. The ends were cut back, 5 bases at V and 5 bases at J, with 16 bases in the middle. From germline, CDR1 is MNHEY and CDR2 SMNVEV (reference sequence). CDR3 sequence reads: CASSALQQINNEQFF. CDR3 nucleotide sequence: TGTGCCAGCAGTGCCTTACAGCAGATAAACAATGAGCAGTTCTTC.

The chain is built from TRBV6-5 and TRBJ2-7, with 7 bases aligning to TRBD1. The CDR3 has 15 amino acids. Germline lookup yields CDR1 MNHEY and CDR2 SVGAGI. V trimming: 4 bases; J trimming: 4 bases; junction bases outside the gene matches: 10. As DNA, the CDR3 is TGTGCCAGCAGTTCCACCGGGACAGCCAATTACGAGCAGTACTTC. This encodes CASSSTGTANYEQYF.

Many counts were recorded for this clonotype. This sequence joins TRBV28 and TRBJ2-7, with D tentatively TRBD1 (7 bases). Per the germline V gene, CDR1 is MDHEN and CDR2 is SYDVKM. This CDR3 contains 16 residues. Trimming removed 7 bases at V and 3 bases at J, with 22 bases between. In DNA, the CDR3 is TGTGCCAGCACCAAATCTGACAGGGCGGAGGGCTACGAGCAGTACTTC. Amino acid sequence: CASTKSDRAEGYEQYF.

This clonotype was seen repeatedly, ten times or more. J is TRBJ2-7 and V is TRBV5-1; possibly TRBD1 for D (6 bases). The germline CDR1 and CDR2 sequences are SGHRS and YFSETQ. CDR3 length: 15 residues. Trimming removed 4 bases at V and 4 bases at J, with 18 bases between. CDR3 amino acids: CASSPQDSQGYEQYF. The DNA for the CDR3 is TGCGCCAGCAGCCCACAGGACAGTCAAGGATACGAGCAGTACTTC.

In this sample, this clonotype turned up many times. The chain carries TRBV20-1 and TRBJ2-7; no clear D gene. This CDR3 has 15 residues. V dropped 0 bases and J dropped 2 bases, with 14 bases sitting between them. Germline V CDR1 and CDR2: DFQATT, SNEGSKA (reference sequence). DNA for the CDR3: TGCAGTGCTAGAGAACCGGCAGTGGGCCCCTACGAGCAGTACTTC. This gives the protein CSAREPAVGPYEQYF.

This clonotype was observed many times. The rearrangement links TRBV7-2 to TRBJ2-6; the D gene is possibly TRBD1 (5 bases). The CDR3 has 15 amino acids. CDR1 is SGHTA, CDR2 FQGNSA, per germline. V was cut by 3 bases and J by 3 bases, with 9 bases left in between. The CDR3 DNA reads as TGTGCCAGCAGCTTTCAAGGGGATGGGGCCAACGTCCTGACTTTC. Translated, it gives CASSFQGDGANVLTF.

This clonotype was picked up many times. The rearrangement uses TRBV11-1 and TRBJ2-7; no clear D gene. Germline V lookup: CDR1 SGHAT, CDR2 FQDESV (reference sequence). V was clipped by 2 bases and J by 2 bases, with 19 bases between them. The CDR3 has 17 amino acids. CDR3 sequence reads: CASSLSVSRLLPYEQYF. CDR3 coding DNA: TGTGCCAGCAGCTTATCCGTATCCAGGCTTCTTCCCTACGAGCAGTACTTC.

This clonotype was found a few times. A read error may produce the germline difference seen at one junction end. The V and J genes are TRBV10-1 and TRBJ2-1; 10 nucleotides agree with TRBD2. The CDR3 totals 16 residues. Germline V gene data show CDR1 as WNHNN and CDR2 as SYGVQD (reference sequence). This CDR3 reads CASSESSGSSYNEQFF. The CDR3 coding sequence is TGCGCCAGCAGCGAGTCTAGCGGGAGTTCCTACAATGAGCAGTTCTTC.

This clonotype has ten or more counts. The J gene is TRBJ2-1, the V gene TRBV20-1; D call uncertain. Germline V gives CDR1 DFQATT, CDR2 SNEGSKA (reference sequence). There are 14 residues in the CDR3. The V end lost 2 bases, the J end lost 5 bases, and 13 bases lay between the germline ends. The CDR3 DNA reads as TGCAGTGCTAGAATTTTGGGATGGGACAATGAGCAGTTCTTC. Amino acid sequence: CSARILGWDNEQFF.

The rearrangement uses TRBV12-3 or TRBV12-4 and TRBJ2-2, with D tentatively TRBD1 (5 bases). V was trimmed by 2 bases and J by 6 bases, leaving 13 bases between them. The CDR3 sequence is 15 residues long. CDR3 amino acids: CASSLSAGWAGELFF. The CDR3, as DNA: TGTGCCAGCAGTTTATCGGCAGGGTGGGCCGGGGAGCTGTTTTTT.

The rearrangement links TRBV30 to TRBJ1-1; D gene ambiguous. Germline lookup yields CDR1 GTSNPN and CDR2 SVGIG (reference sequence). This CDR3 is 13 amino acids long. V was shortened by 3 bases and J by 1 base, with 9 bases between the two germline ends. The CDR3 DNA is TGTGCCTGGAGGGCTCGGGAGAACACTGAAGCTTTCTTT. Translation gives CAWRARENTEAFF.

Ten or more counts support this clonotype. V and J are TRBV27 and TRBJ2-7, with 7 bases aligning to TRBD1. J gave up 4 bases and V 6 bases, and 12 bases lay outside the gene matches. CDR3 length equals 15 residues. The germline V gene has CDR1 MNHEY and CDR2 SMNVEV (reference sequence). CDR3 nucleotides: TGTGCCAGCAGGCAATTCGGGACAGAGCAATACGAGCAGTACTTC. Its protein is CASRQFGTEQYEQYF.

The table lists this clonotype with many counts. The rearrangement links TRBV27 to TRBJ2-3; D uncertain. The length of the CDR3 is 13 residues. V was trimmed by 1 base and J by 4 bases, leaving 6 bases between them. Germline V gives CDR1 MNHEY, CDR2 SMNVEV (reference sequence). The CDR3 nucleotides read TGTGCCAGCAGTTTATTGAGCGCAGATACGCAGTATTTT. Translated, it gives CASSLLSADTQYF.